This TCR beta chain was observed in a study of T cells in Graves' hyperthyroidism and ophthalmopathy. The V segment lost 7 bases and the J segment 6 bases; nucleotides outside the gene matches: 9. This CDR3 is built from 14 residues. Germline CDR1 SEHNR, CDR2 FQNEAQ (reference sequence). This clonotype was counted many times. It was RNA transcripts that yielded the amplified TCR beta CDR3 regions. Initially, a first-round RT-PCR of the TCR CDR3 employed the HTBI primer set. TCRdb re-called the multiplex PCR reads with MiXCR, one entry per CDR3 protein. The table includes some 370,000 distinct CDR3 sequences, 15% to 20% detected once.

The gene calls are TRBV7-9 and TRBJ2-3, with 8 bases that match TRBD2. Sequenced: blood. This TCR came from a woman under 40 with Graves' hyperthyroidism that later progressed to Graves' ophthalmopathy. The CDR3 DNA reads as TGTGCCAGCACCCCAGCGGGAGAAGACGATACGCAGTATTTT. Residues: CASTPAGEDDTQYF.